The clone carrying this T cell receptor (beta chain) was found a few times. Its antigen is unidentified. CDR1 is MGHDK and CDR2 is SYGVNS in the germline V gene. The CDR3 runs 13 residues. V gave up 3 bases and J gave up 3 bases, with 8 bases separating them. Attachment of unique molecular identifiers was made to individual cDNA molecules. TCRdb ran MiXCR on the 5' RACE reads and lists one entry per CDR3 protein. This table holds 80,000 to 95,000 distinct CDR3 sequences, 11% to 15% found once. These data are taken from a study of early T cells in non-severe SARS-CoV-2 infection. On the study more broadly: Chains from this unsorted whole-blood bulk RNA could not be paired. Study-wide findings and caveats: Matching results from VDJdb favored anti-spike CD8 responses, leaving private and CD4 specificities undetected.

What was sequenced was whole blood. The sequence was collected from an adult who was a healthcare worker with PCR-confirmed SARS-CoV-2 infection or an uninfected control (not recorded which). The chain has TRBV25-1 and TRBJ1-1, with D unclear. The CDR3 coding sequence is TGTGCCAGCAGTGAGTGGGCGGACACTGAAGCTTTCTTT. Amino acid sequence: CASSEWADTEAFF.